The 10 T cell receptor beta chains given below trace back to one sample, sequenced in a study of blood T cell repertoires in COVID-19. Produced via immunoSEQ multiplex PCR; TCRdb's table is partial and in-frame only. The data show over 250,000 clones, with around 90% seen just once and around 1.1% held by the top ten. The sequenced material came from PBMCs or T cells enriched from blood (not recorded which). Receptor source: a young woman who had recovered from COVID-19.

The gene calls are TRBV28 and TRBJ2-7; 7 nucleotides agree with TRBD2. In germline, CDR1 is MDHEN, CDR2 SYDVKM. This CDR3 is 14 amino acids long. The V gene end was trimmed by 0 bases and the J gene end by 1 base; junction bases not matched to a gene: 0. Here the CDR3 reads CASSLWGGSYEQYF. CDR3 sequence (DNA): TGTGCCAGCAGTTTATGGGGGGGGTCCTACGAGCAGTACTTC.

This chain uses TRBV28 with TRBJ1-5; D gene uncertain. This CDR3 is built from 12 residues. Trimming took off 6 bases at V and 6 bases at J, with 9 bases between the two ends. Germline V CDR1 and CDR2: MDHEN, SYDVKM. CDR3 in amino acids: CASSTPSQPQHF. CDR3 bases: TGTGCCAGCAGCACCCCCAGTCAGCCCCAGCATTTT. The full variable domain, its missing parts supplied by reference TRBV28 and TRBJ1-5, is DVKVTQSSRYLVKRTGEKVFLECVQDMDHENMFWYRQDPGLGLRLIYFSYDVKMKEKGDIPEGYSVSREKKERFSLILESASTNQTSMYLCASSTPSQPQHFGDGTRLSIL.

This sequence joins TRBV19 and TRBJ2-7, with 8 nucleotides matching TRBD1. The CDR3 has 13 residues. Germline V gene data show CDR1 as LNHDA and CDR2 as SQIVND (reference sequence). V was clipped by 3 bases and J by 3 bases; unmatched bases: 1. The CDR3 is CASSITGGYEQYF. CDR3 coding DNA: TGTGCCAGTAGTATCACAGGGGGCTACGAGCAGTACTTC.

This clone was found a few times. The rearrangement links TRBV11-2 to TRBJ2-7; 14 bases map to TRBD2. The germline gives CDR1 SGHAT, CDR2 FQNNGV. With 2 bases clipped from V and 3 bases from J, the junction kept 9 bases outside the gene matches. The length of the CDR3 is 18 residues. The CDR3 DNA reads TGTGCCAGCAGCTTACCTAGACTAGCGGGAGGGCACTACTACGAGCAGTACTTC. Translation gives CASSLPRLAGGHYYEQYF. Full variable domain (rest looked up from reference TRBV11-2 and TRBJ2-7): EAGVAQSPRYKIIEKRQSVAFWCNPISGHATLYWYQQILGQGPKLLIQFQNNGVVDDSQLPKDRFSAERLKGVDSTLKIQPAKLEDSAVYLCASSLPRLAGGHYYEQYFGPGTRLTVT.

CDR3 in DNA: TGCAGCGTTCCCGGGTCAAATGAAAAACTGTTTTTT. Translating gives CSVPGSNEKLFF. The chain couples TRBV29-1 to TRBJ1-4; D remains unclear. Between the trimmed V and J ends, which lost 5 bases and 5 bases, there was a span of 9 bases. The CDR3 runs 12 residues. The V gene's germline CDR1 is SQVTM and CDR2 ANQGSEA. The entire variable domain, with the rest obtained from reference TRBV29-1 and TRBJ1-4, is as follows: SAVISQKPSRDICQRGTSLTIQCQVDSQVTMMFWYRQQPGQSLTLIATANQGSEATYESGFVIDKFPISRPNLTFSTLTVSNMSPEDSSIYLCSVPGSNEKLFFGSGTQLSVL.

The DNA for the CDR3 is TGTGCCAGCAGCTTAGCGACAGCTACCAATGAGCAGTTCTTC. Protein: CASSLATATNEQFF. The V gene is TRBV7-9, the J gene TRBJ2-1; D is possibly TRBD1 (5 bases). CDR1 and CDR2 from the germline V gene are SEHNR and FQNEAQ (reference sequence). The ends were cut back, 0 bases at V and 6 bases at J, with 9 bases in the middle. CDR3 size: 14 residues. Full variable domain (outside the CDR3, taken from reference TRBV7-9 and TRBJ2-1): DTGVSQNPRHKITKRGQNVTFRCDPISEHNRLYWYRQTLGQGPEFLTYFQNEAQLEKSRLLSDRFSAERPKGSFSTLEIQRTEQGDSAMYLCASSLATATNEQFFGPGTRLTVL.

The CDR3 region has the DNA TGTGCCAGCAGCTTAGCGTCGACTAGAAGCACCGGGGAGCTGTTTTTT. It is translated as CASSLASTRSTGELFF. J is TRBJ2-2 and V is TRBV7-2; perhaps TRBD2 as D (6 bases). CDR1 and CDR2 from the germline V gene are SGHTA and FQGNSA. With 0 bases removed from V and 4 bases from J, the gap between germline ends came to 12 bases. CDR3 length: 16 residues.

This clone has a single count. This CDR3 is CAWSHGTSGSWHEQFF. The CDR3 DNA is TGTGCCTGGAGCCACGGGACTAGCGGGAGCTGGCATGAGCAGTTCTTC. This chain links TRBV30 with TRBJ2-1, with 14 nucleotides matching TRBD2. V shed 3 bases and J 8 bases; nucleotides not matched to a gene: 9. Germline V gene sequence: CDR1 GTSNPN, CDR2 SVGIG (reference sequence). This CDR3 is 16 amino acids long.

As concerns this clone: This specimen includes other DNA sequences encoding the same CDR3. The chain couples TRBV28 to TRBJ2-7; 12 nucleotides match TRBD2. The CDR3 extends over 13 amino acids. Germline loops: CDR1 MDHEN, CDR2 SYDVKM. J gave up 4 bases and V 6 bases, and 1 base lay outside the gene matches. This chain's CDR3 is CASRTSGSYEQYF. CDR3 sequence (DNA): TGTGCCAGCAGGACTAGCGGGAGTTACGAGCAGTACTTC.

The rearrangement joins TRBV5-4 to TRBJ2-3, with 15 bases aligning to TRBD2. V gave up 5 bases and J gave up 5 bases; unmatched junction bases: 12. This CDR3 has 18 residues. CDR1 SGHNT and CDR2 YYREEE come from the germline V gene (reference sequence). DNA of the CDR3: TGTGCCAGCAGTTTTGGACTAGCGGGAGGGCCTCGGTTAGATACGCAGTATTTT. It is translated as CASSFGLAGGPRLDTQYF.